This T cell receptor beta chain was documented in a study of OX40 agonist ivuxolimab in advanced cancers. Findings of the study overall: Nonresponders included some who also had low normalized T-cell clonal expansion. Antigen specificity was not determined for the expanded peripheral T cells. Partly responding patients at 0.1-3.0 mg/kg showed some of the smallest clonal expansion.

For this clone: The antigen is unknown.

Prior autoimmune disease or systemic immunosuppression barred patients. Measured with immunoSEQ multiplex PCR; TCRdb has only the in-frame clones, and not every one. The sample carries some 95,000 clones, 88% recorded once. CDR3 size: 14 residues. Trimming shortened V by 5 bases and J by 8 bases, and 13 bases separated the two germline ends. CDR1 and CDR2 (germline): MNHNS, SASEGT. This TCR came from an adult with an advanced solid tumor such as melanoma, head and neck, liver or kidney cancer. The sample in question was CD4+ or CD8+ T cells sorted from blood, obtained in a trial of the OX40 agonist ivuxolimab. The chain carries TRBV6-1 and TRBJ1-6, with D unclear. The DNA of the CDR3 is TGTGCCAGCAGTCCAGAAAGGGCTTATTCACCCCTCCACTTT. This translates into CASSPERAYSPLHF.